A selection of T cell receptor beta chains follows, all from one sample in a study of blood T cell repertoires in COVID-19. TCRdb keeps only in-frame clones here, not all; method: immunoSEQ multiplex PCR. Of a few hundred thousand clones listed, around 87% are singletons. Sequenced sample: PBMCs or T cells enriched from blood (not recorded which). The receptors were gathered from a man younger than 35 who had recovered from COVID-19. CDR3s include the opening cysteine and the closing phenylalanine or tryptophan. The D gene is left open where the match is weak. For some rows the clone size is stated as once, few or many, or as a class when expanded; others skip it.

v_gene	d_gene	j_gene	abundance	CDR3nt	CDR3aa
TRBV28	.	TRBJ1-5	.	TGTGCCAGCAGTCAAGCCTCGGGGGGACGTAATCAGCCCCAGCATTTT	CASSQASGGRNQPQHF
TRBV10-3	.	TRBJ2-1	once	TGTGCCATCAGTGAGTCGGGACTCTCCGCCGAGCAGTTCTTC	CAISESGLSAEQFF
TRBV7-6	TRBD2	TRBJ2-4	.	TGTGCCAGCAGCCTAACGACTAGCGGGAGAGAAAACATTCAGTACTTC	CASSLTTSGRENIQYF
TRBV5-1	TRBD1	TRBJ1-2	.	TGCGCCAGCAGCCCGCGGACAGGATCATATGGCTACACCTTC	CASSPRTGSYGYTF
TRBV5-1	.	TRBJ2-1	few	TGCGCCAGCAGCTGGATGAGGGGAGGAGGGGTCAACTACAATGAGCAGTTCTTC	CASSWMRGGGVNYNEQFF
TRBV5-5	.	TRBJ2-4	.	TGTGCCAGCAGCGCCGGACAGCATCTAGCCAAAAACATTCAGTACTTC	CASSAGQHLAKNIQYF
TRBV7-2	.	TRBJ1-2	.	TGTGCCAGCAGCTTATATACGGACTATGGCTACACCTTC	CASSLYTDYGYTF
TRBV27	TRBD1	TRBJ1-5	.	TGTGCCAGCAGCCCCTTCGCGGGAATCCAGGGGGCTTACGATAGCAATCAGCCCCAGCATTTT	CASSPFAGIQGAYDSNQPQHF
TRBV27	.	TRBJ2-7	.	TGTGCCAGCAGAGCCAGAGGCTACGAGCAGTACTTC	CASRARGYEQYF
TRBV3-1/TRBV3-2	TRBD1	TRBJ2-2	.	TGTGCCAGCAGCCAAGGAGGCGGGACAGGCGCCGGGGAGCTGTTTTTT	CASSQGGGTGAGELFF
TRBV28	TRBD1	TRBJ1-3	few	TGTGCCTCCCAGGACAGGCTCTCTGGAAACACCATATATTTT	CASQDRLSGNTIYF
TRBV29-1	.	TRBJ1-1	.	TGCAGCGTTAGACACCCAGTGAACACTGAAGCTTTCTTT	CSVRHPVNTEAFF
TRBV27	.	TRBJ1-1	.	TGTGCCAGCAGGCTCTTAGGGGGACGGAATACTGAAGCTTTCTTT	CASRLLGGRNTEAFF
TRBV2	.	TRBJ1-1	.	TGTGCCAGCAGTGAAGGGGCGGGAGGGAACACTGAAGCTTTCTTT	CASSEGAGGNTEAFF
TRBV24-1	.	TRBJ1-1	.	TGTGCCACCGCCGCAGGAGGATTGAACACTGAAGCTTTCTTT	CATAAGGLNTEAFF
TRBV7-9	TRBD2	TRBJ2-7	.	TGTGCCAGCAGCTTAAACCGCGGGAGTCGCGAGCAGTACTTC	CASSLNRGSREQYF
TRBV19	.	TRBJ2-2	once	TGTGCCAGTAGGAGGCAGATCGGGGAGCTGTTTTTT	CASRRQIGELFF
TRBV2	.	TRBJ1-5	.	TGTGCCAGCAGTGAACGACAGAACAATCAGCCCCAGCATTTT	CASSERQNNQPQHF
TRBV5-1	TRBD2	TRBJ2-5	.	TGCGCCAGCAGCTTGGCCTCAAGCGGGGGGGCCAAAATGGAGACCCAGTACTTC	CASSLASSGGAKMETQYF
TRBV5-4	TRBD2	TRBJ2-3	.	TGTGCCAGCAGCTGGGGGACTAGCAAATCAGATACGCAGTATTTT	CASSWGTSKSDTQYF
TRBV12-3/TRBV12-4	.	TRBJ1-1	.	TGTGCCAGCAGGGGGGGACCCGAAGAAGCTTTCTTT	CASRGGPEEAFF
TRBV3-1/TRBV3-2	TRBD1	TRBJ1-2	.	TGTGCCAGCAGCCAAGGACAGGGCAACTATGGCTACACCTTC	CASSQGQGNYGYTF
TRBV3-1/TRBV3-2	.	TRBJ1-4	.	TGTGCCAGCAGCCCCGGGATCTCTAATGAAAAACTGTTTTTT	CASSPGISNEKLFF
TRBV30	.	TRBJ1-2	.	TGTGCCTGGAATCCAGGGGTAAGAACGCATGGCTACACCTTC	CAWNPGVRTHGYTF
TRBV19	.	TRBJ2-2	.	TGTGCCAGTAGTGGGCAGGTTCGGTTTATCGTCACCGGGGAGCTGTTTTTT	CASSGQVRFIVTGELFF
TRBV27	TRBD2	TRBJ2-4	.	TGTGCCAGCCGAATCGCCCACGGACTAGGGCACATTCAGTACTTC	CASRIAHGLGHIQYF
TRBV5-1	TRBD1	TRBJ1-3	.	TGCGCCAGCAGCCAGGGGACAGGGCATGGAAACACCATATATTTT	CASSQGTGHGNTIYF
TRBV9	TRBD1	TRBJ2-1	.	TGTGCCAGAGACAGGGGAAATGAGCAGTTCTTC	CARDRGNEQFF
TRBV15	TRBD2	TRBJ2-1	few	TGTGCCACCAGCAAGTCAGCATTTTATACTAGCGGGCTTAACAATGAGCAGTTCTTC	CATSKSAFYTSGLNNEQFF
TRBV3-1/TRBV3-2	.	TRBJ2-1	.	TGTGCCAGCAGCCTACGATCCAGGGGCTACAATGAGCAGTTCTTC	CASSLRSRGYNEQFF
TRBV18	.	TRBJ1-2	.	TGTGCCAGCTCACCACCGGGGGGCTATGGCTACACCTTC	CASSPPGGYGYTF
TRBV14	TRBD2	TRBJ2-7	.	TGTGCCAGCAGCCAAGTAGGCCGGACTAGCGGGCGTTACGAGCAGTACTTC	CASSQVGRTSGRYEQYF
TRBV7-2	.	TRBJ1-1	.	TGTGCCAGCAGCTTAGCGCATGGTCCGGTAGCTGAAGCTTTCTTT	CASSLAHGPVAEAFF
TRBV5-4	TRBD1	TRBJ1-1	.	TGTGCCAGCAGCTTGGCAGGGGGGACTTTTGGGACTGAAGCTTTCTTT	CASSLAGGTFGTEAFF
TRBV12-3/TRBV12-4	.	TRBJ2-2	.	TGTGCCAGCAGTCCAAAGGGGCGGGAGCTGTTTTTT	CASSPKGRELFF
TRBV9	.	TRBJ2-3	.	TGTGCCAGCAGCGTAGTCGGGAGCACAGATACGCAGTATTTT	CASSVVGSTDTQYF